This entry features one T cell receptor (beta chain) sequence. The table came from immunoSEQ multiplex PCR; TCRdb's copy has only in-frame clones and leaves some out. This repertoire shows 120,000 or so clones, roughly nine tenths found once; its top ten account for roughly 14%. From germline, CDR1 is SGHTA and CDR2 FQGNSA. With 1 base removed from V and 3 bases from J, the gap between germline ends came to 7 bases. The CDR3 is 13 amino acids. The data are from a study of PD-1 blockade in mismatch repair-deficient tumors. Specimen: peripheral blood, collected 44 weeks after starting pembrolizumab. This TCR came from an adult with mismatch repair-deficient cancer. V is TRBV7-2 and J is TRBJ2-7; no definite D call. Here the CDR3 reads CASSLVVHYEQYF. The CDR3 DNA sequence: TGTGCCAGCAGCTTAGTGGTGCACTACGAGCAGTACTTC.